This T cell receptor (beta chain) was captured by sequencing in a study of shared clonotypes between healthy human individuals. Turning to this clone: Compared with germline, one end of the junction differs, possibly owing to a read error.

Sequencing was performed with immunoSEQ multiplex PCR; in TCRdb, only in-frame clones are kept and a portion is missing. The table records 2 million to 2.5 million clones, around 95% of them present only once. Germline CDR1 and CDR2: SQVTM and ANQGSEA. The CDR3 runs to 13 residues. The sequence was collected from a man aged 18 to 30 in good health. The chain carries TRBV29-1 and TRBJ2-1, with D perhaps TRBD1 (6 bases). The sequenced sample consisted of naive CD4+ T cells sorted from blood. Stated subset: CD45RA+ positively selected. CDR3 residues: CSVGRGSFNEQFF. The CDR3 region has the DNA TGCAGCGTTGGCAGGGGTTCCTTCAATGAGCAGTTCTTC.